These T cell receptor beta chains were read from a single sample in a study of long-term antiretroviral therapy in people with HIV. Measured with immunoSEQ multiplex PCR; TCRdb has only the in-frame clones, and not every one. The data hold around 37,000 clones, with approximately 85% observed a single time. Here the sequenced sample was unsorted PBMCs, taken about 3.3 years after starting antiretroviral therapy. The source of these receptors is a man aged 18 to 30 with HIV. Each CDR3 is given with its conserved first and last residue. D genes are given only for firm matches. Some rows mark clone size as missing; the rest say once, few, many or name a class of expanded clone.

TRBV12-5	.	TRBJ1-1	once	TGTGCTAGTGGGGCCGGGGTGAGCACTGAAGCTTTCTTT	CASGAGVSTEAFF
TRBV7-6	TRBD1	TRBJ2-7	.	TGTGCCAGCAGCTTAAGGGGCAGAGGGCCCACAGGGGCCCCTTCCTACGAGCAGTACTTC	CASSLRGRGPTGAPSYEQYF
TRBV9	TRBD1	TRBJ2-7	.	TGTGCCAGCAGCCCCGGGACAGGGACAAACTACGAGCAGTACTTC	CASSPGTGTNYEQYF
TRBV6-5	TRBD1	TRBJ1-5	.	TGTGCCAGCAGTTACAGACAGGGGAGCAATCAGCCCCAGCATTTT	CASSYRQGSNQPQHF
TRBV6-6	TRBD2	TRBJ2-1	.	TGTGCCAGCAGTCGAAGCGGGAGTTACAATGAGCAGTTCTTC	CASSRSGSYNEQFF
TRBV5-1	.	TRBJ2-2	.	TGCGCCAGCAGCTTGGGATCTTTGGGCACCGGGGAGCTGTTTTTT	CASSLGSLGTGELFF
TRBV6-5	.	TRBJ1-2	.	TGTGCCAGCAGTTCCACAGGCCATCTGGGCTATGGCTACACCTTC	CASSSTGHLGYGYTF
TRBV29-1	.	TRBJ1-1	.	TGCAGCGTTGAAGATGAAAGCAGATCCGAGAACCTGGGGACTGAAGCTTTCTTT	CSVEDESRSENLGTEAFF
TRBV11-3	.	TRBJ1-1	.	TGTGCCAGCAGAGATGGAGGGAACACTGAAGCTTTCTTT	CASRDGGNTEAFF
TRBV18	.	TRBJ2-1	.	TGTGCCAGCTCACCTTATCGTCTTACGGGACTCAATGAGCAGTTCTTC	CASSPYRLTGLNEQFF
TRBV27	.	TRBJ2-7	.	TGTGCCAGCAGTCCACTGGGTTCTGAGCAGTACTTC	CASSPLGSEQYF
TRBV19	.	TRBJ1-2	.	TGTGCCAGTAGTATAACGGGTTATGGCTACACCTTC	CASSITGYGYTF
TRBV27	TRBD1	TRBJ1-4	once	TGTGCCAGCAGTGTCGCCGGGACAGCCTATGAAAAACTGTTTTTT	CASSVAGTAYEKLFF
TRBV7-9	.	TRBJ2-3	.	TGTGCCAGCAGCCTAGGGAACATTATAGATACGCAGTATTTT	CASSLGNIIDTQYF
TRBV9	.	TRBJ1-2	.	TGTGCCAGCAGCGCGGACGCCAAGGCCTATGGCTACACCTTC	CASSADAKAYGYTF
TRBV11-2	TRBD1	TRBJ1-5	.	TGTGCCAGCAGCTTAGGCACAGGGGGCGGTCAGCCCCAGCATTTT	CASSLGTGGGQPQHF
TRBV6-5	.	TRBJ1-2	.	TGTGCCAGCAGTTACACGGGGCAGGCTAACTATGGCTACACCTTC	CASSYTGQANYGYTF
TRBV15	.	TRBJ2-3	.	TGTGCCACCAGCCCCGCGTCGAGGGTGGGGGATACGCAGTATTTT	CATSPASRVGDTQYF
TRBV7-6	.	TRBJ2-3	.	TGTGCCAGCAGCGAGGTGGGGGGGGGCCGGACAGATACGCAGTATTTT	CASSEVGGGRTDTQYF
TRBV19	.	TRBJ1-1	.	TGTGCCAGTAGTTCAGGGCTGGATATTGAAGCTTTCTTT	CASSSGLDIEAFF
TRBV10-3	.	TRBJ1-1	.	TGTGCCATCAGTGAGCGGAGGCTCAGGGGAAGCACTGAAGCTTTCTTT	CAISERRLRGSTEAFF
TRBV6-1	.	TRBJ1-1	once	TGTGCCAGCAGTGCGTCAGGGCCCACTGAAGCTTTCTTT	CASSASGPTEAFF
TRBV18	.	TRBJ1-5	.	TGTGCCAGCTCACCAGTACAGGGTTATAGCAATCAGCCCCAGCATTTT	CASSPVQGYSNQPQHF
TRBV28	.	TRBJ2-7	.	TGTGCCAGCAGTTTACTGAGGGGTCCGAGCTCCTACGAGCAGTACTTC	CASSLLRGPSSYEQYF
TRBV18	.	TRBJ2-7	.	TGTGCCAGCTCACCACCTCGGGGTTTGCCCTACGAGCAGTACTTC	CASSPPRGLPYEQYF
TRBV6-5	TRBD1	TRBJ1-1	.	TGTGCCAGCAGTTACTCGACAGGGGGAGGCACTGAAGCTTTCTTT	CASSYSTGGGTEAFF
TRBV5-6	TRBD1	TRBJ2-7	.	TGTGCCAGCAGCTCCGAGCAGACAGGGGTTTTCTACGAGCAGTACTTC	CASSSEQTGVFYEQYF
TRBV5-6	.	TRBJ1-3	.	TGTGCCAGCAGCTTAGGCAGGGAGGACACCATATATTTT	CASSLGREDTIYF
TRBV19	TRBD1	TRBJ2-1	.	TGTGCCAGTAAGCACAGGGGTCCCTACAATGAGCAGTTCTTC	CASKHRGPYNEQFF
TRBV27	TRBD1	TRBJ1-5	.	TGTGCCAGCAGTACCAAACAGGGGTTTGGCAATCAGCCCCAGCATTTT	CASSTKQGFGNQPQHF
TRBV4-3	.	TRBJ2-5	.	TGCGCCAGCAGCCAAGAGGCAGGGGTTGGTAAAGAGACCCAGTACTTC	CASSQEAGVGKETQYF
TRBV28	.	TRBJ1-2	.	TGTGCCAGCAGTCTAACCCTAAGAGGGGATGGCGGCTACACCTTC	CASSLTLRGDGGYTF
TRBV6-5	.	TRBJ1-1	.	TGTGCCAGCAGTTATATTCAAGCGAACACTGAAGCTTTCTTT	CASSYIQANTEAFF
TRBV28	TRBD1	TRBJ2-7	.	TGTGCCAGCACCCTTACACCGGGACAGGGGGCGTACGAGCAGTACTTC	CASTLTPGQGAYEQYF
TRBV7-9	TRBD1	TRBJ2-7	.	TGTGCCAGCAGCTCCCGGGACAGGGGAATACACGAGCAGTACTTC	CASSSRDRGIHEQYF
TRBV13	.	TRBJ2-7	.	TGTGCCAGCAGCTTAGCCAGGGACCCCCTCGAGCAGTACTTC	CASSLARDPLEQYF
TRBV28	.	TRBJ2-1	.	TGTGCCAGTTACAATGAGCAGTTCTTC	CASYNEQFF
TRBV5-8	.	TRBJ1-4	.	TGTGCCAGCAGGCGGGCGGGGAGGTTTTTT	CASRRAGRFF
TRBV6-5	.	TRBJ1-1	.	TGTGCCAGCAGTAAGGGCACTGAAGCTTTCTTT	CASSKGTEAFF
TRBV7-9	.	TRBJ2-7	.	TGTGCCAGCGGGTTCTACGAGCAGTACTTC	CASGFYEQYF
TRBV19	.	TRBJ2-6	once	TGTGCCAGTAGTATAGGAGGGTCTGGGGCCAACGTCCTGACTTTC	CASSIGGSGANVLTF
TRBV27	.	TRBJ1-1	.	TGTGCCAGCAGTTCCCAGGTTACAACTGAAGCTTTCTTT	CASSSQVTTEAFF
TRBV6-1	TRBD1	TRBJ2-7	.	TGTGCCAGCACCCCCAGGACAGGGCCCTACGAGCAGTACTTC	CASTPRTGPYEQYF
TRBV5-4	.	TRBJ2-1	.	TGTGCCAGCAGCTTCGATCCAAGGTCCTACAATGAGCAGTTCTTC	CASSFDPRSYNEQFF
TRBV9	TRBD1	TRBJ1-2	medium-sized	TGTGCCAGCAGCGCCAGACAGGGGCCGGGTCCCACCGGCTACACCTTC	CASSARQGPGPTGYTF
TRBV27	.	TRBJ1-2	.	TGTGCCAGCGCCCCGACGGACGCTTATGGCTACACCTTC	CASAPTDAYGYTF
TRBV11-2	TRBD1	TRBJ1-2	.	TGTGCCAGCAGCACCCTGACAGGGGTAATTGGATATGGCTACACCTTC	CASSTLTGVIGYGYTF
TRBV9	.	TRBJ2-3	.	TGTGCCAGCAGCCCAGGGGACGTTCCAGATACGCAGTATTTT	CASSPGDVPDTQYF
TRBV2	.	TRBJ1-2	.	TGTGCCAGCAGTGTCGAGGACGGGAACTATGGCTACACCTTC	CASSVEDGNYGYTF
TRBV10-2	.	TRBJ2-1	.	TGCGCCAGCAGCCGACAAAATGAGCAGTTCTTC	CASSRQNEQFF
TRBV6-5	.	TRBJ1-1	.	TGTGCCAGCAGCGCGGATATGAACACTGAAGCTTTCTTT	CASSADMNTEAFF
TRBV27	.	TRBJ2-7	.	TGTGCCAGCAGTATCGGGACTGAATTGGCGTCCGAGCAGTACTTC	CASSIGTELASEQYF
TRBV6-5	.	TRBJ1-5	.	TGTGCCAGCAGTTACGGAGGGAGCAATCAGCCCCAGCATTTT	CASSYGGSNQPQHF
TRBV2	.	TRBJ2-7	.	TGTGCCAGCAGCGACCTTCGGGGGGCCTCAAACGAGCAGTACTTC	CASSDLRGASNEQYF
TRBV7-2	.	TRBJ2-7	.	TGTGCCAGCGAGCCGGGTAGAGGGCGGGGCTCTTCCTACGAGCAGTACTTC	CASEPGRGRGSSYEQYF
TRBV9	.	TRBJ2-7	.	TGTGCCAGCAGCGTAAGGGACGGATCCTACGAGCAGTACTTC	CASSVRDGSYEQYF
TRBV7-2	TRBD1	TRBJ2-7	.	TGTGCCAGCAGTCAACCGGGACAGGGTAACTACGAGCAGTACTTC	CASSQPGQGNYEQYF
TRBV11-2	.	TRBJ2-1	.	TGTGCCAGCAGTTTCGGGGAAGAGCAGTTCTTC	CASSFGEEQFF
TRBV7-3	.	TRBJ1-1	.	TGTGCCAGCAGCTTCGGCCCCGGTGAAGAGGCTTTCTTT	CASSFGPGEEAFF
TRBV27	.	TRBJ2-4	once	TGTGCCAGCAGTTTAAGGGTCCCCGGAGTGGCCAAAAACATTCAGTACTTC	CASSLRVPGVAKNIQYF